Listed below are T cell receptor beta chains from one sample, sequenced in a study of T cell changes during pregnancy in multiple sclerosis. Clones were sequenced by immunoSEQ multiplex PCR, and TCRdb holds only the in-frame ones, with some missing. The sample contains tens of thousands of clones, 92% of which appear only once. The sample was peripheral blood, taken in the second trimester of pregnancy. The origin of the receptors is a female donor with multiple sclerosis, enrolled in a pregnancy study. Each CDR3 is given with its conserved first and last residue. Each record gives: D gene, clone size, V gene, J gene, CDR3 protein, CDR3 DNA. A D gene is named only where the DNA matches it firmly. Not all rows give a size; the values are once, few, many and, for expanded clones, a class.

d_call: .; clone_size: .; v_call: TRBV6-1; j_call: TRBJ1-2; cdr3_aa: CASSETDLRGYTF; cdr3_nt: TGTGCCAGCAGTGAAACGGACTTGCGTGGCTACACCTTC
d_call: .; clone_size: .; v_call: TRBV6-1; j_call: TRBJ1-6; cdr3_aa: CASTLRGQGSSPLHF; cdr3_nt: TGTGCCAGCACCTTGAGGGGCCAGGGGAGTTCACCCCTCCACTTT
d_call: TRBD1; clone_size: .; v_call: TRBV18; j_call: TRBJ1-5; cdr3_aa: CASSPGTGFNQPQHF; cdr3_nt: TGTGCCAGCTCACCCGGGACAGGGTTCAATCAGCCCCAGCATTTT
d_call: .; clone_size: .; v_call: TRBV2; j_call: TRBJ1-1; cdr3_aa: CARESRVSPEAFF; cdr3_nt: TGTGCCAGAGAAAGCAGGGTCAGTCCAGAAGCTTTCTTT
d_call: .; clone_size: .; v_call: TRBV6-5; j_call: TRBJ1-1; cdr3_aa: CASSLTVSSENTEAFF; cdr3_nt: TGTGCCAGCAGTTTGACAGTAAGCTCAGAGAACACTGAAGCTTTCTTT
d_call: TRBD2; clone_size: .; v_call: TRBV19; j_call: TRBJ2-7; cdr3_aa: CASSIRASGRYEQYF; cdr3_nt: TGTGCCAGTAGTATTCGAGCTAGCGGGAGGTACGAGCAGTACTTC
d_call: TRBD1; clone_size: .; v_call: TRBV6-1; j_call: TRBJ2-5; cdr3_aa: CAGGQGFQETQYF; cdr3_nt: TGTGCCGGGGGACAGGGTTTTCAAGAGACCCAGTACTTC
d_call: .; clone_size: .; v_call: TRBV19; j_call: TRBJ2-2; cdr3_aa: CASSIDRERAVGDTGELFF; cdr3_nt: TGTGCCAGTAGTATAGATAGAGAGCGGGCGGTGGGTGACACCGGGGAGCTGTTTTTT
d_call: .; clone_size: .; v_call: TRBV7-2; j_call: TRBJ1-5; cdr3_aa: CASSLGGSYQPQHF; cdr3_nt: TGTGCCAGCAGCTTAGGCGGCAGCTATCAGCCCCAGCATTTT
d_call: TRBD1; clone_size: .; v_call: TRBV6-6; j_call: TRBJ1-2; cdr3_aa: CASSPWTGATYGYTF; cdr3_nt: TGTGCCAGCAGTCCTTGGACAGGGGCCACCTATGGCTACACCTTC
d_call: TRBD1; clone_size: .; v_call: TRBV28; j_call: TRBJ2-7; cdr3_aa: CASRAGQGYEQYF; cdr3_nt: TGTGCCAGCAGAGCAGGACAGGGCTACGAGCAGTACTTC
d_call: TRBD1; clone_size: .; v_call: TRBV19; j_call: TRBJ1-4; cdr3_aa: CASSLSYVGQGDEKLFF; cdr3_nt: TGTGCCAGTAGTCTCTCCTACGTCGGACAGGGAGATGAAAAACTGTTTTTT
d_call: .; clone_size: .; v_call: TRBV5-1; j_call: TRBJ2-5; cdr3_aa: CASSLNMGGETQYF; cdr3_nt: TGCGCCAGCAGCTTGAACATGGGGGGAGAGACCCAGTACTTC
d_call: TRBD1; clone_size: .; v_call: TRBV4-2; j_call: TRBJ1-6; cdr3_aa: CASSPGQGNNSPLHF; cdr3_nt: TGTGCCAGCAGCCCGGGACAGGGGAATAATTCACCCCTCCACTTT
d_call: .; clone_size: .; v_call: TRBV30; j_call: TRBJ2-1; cdr3_aa: CAWSPGLGGEQFF; cdr3_nt: TGTGCCTGGAGTCCGGGACTAGGGGGCGAGCAGTTCTTC
d_call: .; clone_size: .; v_call: TRBV5-1; j_call: TRBJ1-2; cdr3_aa: CANAGSVYGYTF; cdr3_nt: TGCGCCAACGCGGGGTCGGTCTATGGCTACACCTTC
d_call: TRBD2; clone_size: .; v_call: TRBV28; j_call: TRBJ2-7; cdr3_aa: CASSWSGRSQYF; cdr3_nt: TGTGCCAGCAGTTGGAGCGGGAGGTCGCAGTACTTC
d_call: .; clone_size: .; v_call: TRBV28; j_call: TRBJ1-5; cdr3_aa: CASSLEDSSPRGGTQPQHF; cdr3_nt: TGTGCCAGCAGTTTAGAAGACTCATCCCCAAGGGGAGGGACTCAGCCCCAGCATTTT
d_call: TRBD1; clone_size: .; v_call: TRBV9; j_call: TRBJ1-2; cdr3_aa: CASSLGQVIPYGYTF; cdr3_nt: TGTGCCAGCAGCCTTGGACAGGTAATCCCCTATGGCTACACCTTC
d_call: .; clone_size: .; v_call: TRBV14; j_call: TRBJ1-2; cdr3_aa: CASSQDHGVPGYTF; cdr3_nt: TGTGCCAGCAGCCAAGATCACGGGGTGCCTGGCTACACCTTC
d_call: .; clone_size: once; v_call: TRBV18; j_call: TRBJ1-4; cdr3_aa: CASSRDRYATNEKLFF; cdr3_nt: TGTGCCAGCTCCCGAGACAGATATGCAACTAATGAAAAACTGTTTTTT
d_call: TRBD1; clone_size: .; v_call: TRBV5-1; j_call: TRBJ1-2; cdr3_aa: CASSPMTGGGYTF; cdr3_nt: TGCGCCAGCAGCCCTATGACAGGGGGTGGCTACACCTTC
d_call: TRBD2; clone_size: few; v_call: TRBV15; j_call: TRBJ2-3; cdr3_aa: CATSRDFSAGGTDTQYF; cdr3_nt: TGTGCCACCAGCAGAGATTTTTCAGCGGGAGGCACAGATACGCAGTATTTT
d_call: TRBD1; clone_size: .; v_call: TRBV15; j_call: TRBJ1-5; cdr3_aa: CATSRGGTGINQPQHF; cdr3_nt: TGTGCCACCAGCAGAGGTGGGACAGGGATCAATCAGCCCCAGCATTTT
d_call: TRBD1; clone_size: once; v_call: TRBV7-3; j_call: TRBJ2-5; cdr3_aa: CASSGAGGPQETQYF; cdr3_nt: TGTGCCAGCAGCGGGGCAGGGGGCCCACAAGAGACCCAGTACTTC
d_call: .; clone_size: .; v_call: TRBV19; j_call: TRBJ1-1; cdr3_aa: CASGPTGREVHTEAFF; cdr3_nt: TGTGCCAGTGGACCTACAGGGAGAGAGGTGCACACTGAAGCTTTCTTT
d_call: TRBD1; clone_size: .; v_call: TRBV28; j_call: TRBJ2-7; cdr3_aa: CASSQPRTGSYEQYF; cdr3_nt: TGTGCCAGCAGTCAACCCAGGACAGGCTCCTACGAGCAGTACTTC
d_call: .; clone_size: .; v_call: TRBV18; j_call: TRBJ2-7; cdr3_aa: CASSPKGGIYEQYF; cdr3_nt: TGTGCCAGCTCACCAAAAGGCGGCATCTACGAGCAGTACTTC
d_call: TRBD2; clone_size: .; v_call: TRBV7-3; j_call: TRBJ2-2; cdr3_aa: CASSLRGGRANTGELFF; cdr3_nt: TGTGCCAGCAGCTTAAGGGGCGGGAGGGCGAACACCGGGGAGCTGTTTTTT
d_call: TRBD2; clone_size: once; v_call: TRBV6-5; j_call: TRBJ2-3; cdr3_aa: CASRSLAGGSDTQYF; cdr3_nt: TGTGCCAGCAGGTCACTAGCGGGGGGGTCAGATACGCAGTATTTT
d_call: .; clone_size: .; v_call: TRBV6-6; j_call: TRBJ1-6; cdr3_aa: CASSFNSPLHF; cdr3_nt: TGTGCCAGCAGCTTTAATTCACCCCTCCACTTT
d_call: TRBD2; clone_size: .; v_call: TRBV6-6; j_call: TRBJ2-7; cdr3_aa: CASSTPLASHEQYF; cdr3_nt: TGTGCCAGCAGTACCCCACTAGCGTCCCACGAGCAGTACTTC
d_call: TRBD1; clone_size: .; v_call: TRBV7-2; j_call: TRBJ2-7; cdr3_aa: CASSLRGLPLEQYF; cdr3_nt: TGTGCCAGCAGCCTCAGGGGGCTTCCTCTCGAGCAGTACTTC
d_call: .; clone_size: .; v_call: TRBV27; j_call: TRBJ2-3; cdr3_aa: CASSPTRSTDTQYF; cdr3_nt: TGTGCCAGCAGCCCGACTAGGAGCACAGATACGCAGTATTTT
d_call: .; clone_size: once; v_call: TRBV18; j_call: TRBJ2-1; cdr3_aa: CASSPSAREQFF; cdr3_nt: TGTGCCAGCTCACCATCAGCCAGGGAGCAGTTCTTC
d_call: TRBD2; clone_size: .; v_call: TRBV5-1; j_call: TRBJ2-1; cdr3_aa: CASSFGLAGGRDNEQFF; cdr3_nt: TGCGCCAGCAGCTTCGGACTAGCGGGGGGCAGGGACAATGAGCAGTTCTTC
d_call: .; clone_size: .; v_call: TRBV29-1; j_call: TRBJ2-7; cdr3_aa: CSVGPGSGYEQYF; cdr3_nt: TGCAGCGTCGGTCCCGGTAGCGGCTACGAGCAGTACTTC
d_call: TRBD2; clone_size: .; v_call: TRBV9; j_call: TRBJ2-1; cdr3_aa: CASSLSAGVINEQFF; cdr3_nt: TGTGCCAGCAGCTTGTCAGCGGGAGTGATCAATGAGCAGTTCTTC
d_call: .; clone_size: .; v_call: TRBV2; j_call: TRBJ1-5; cdr3_aa: CASRWTANQPQHF; cdr3_nt: TGTGCCAGCAGGTGGACAGCAAATCAGCCCCAGCATTTT
d_call: .; clone_size: .; v_call: TRBV11-2; j_call: TRBJ2-3; cdr3_aa: CASSPFSTDTQYF; cdr3_nt: TGTGCCAGCAGCCCCTTTAGCACAGATACGCAGTATTTT
d_call: TRBD1; clone_size: .; v_call: TRBV4-1; j_call: TRBJ1-5; cdr3_aa: CASSQATGLRQPQHF; cdr3_nt: TGCGCCAGCAGCCAAGCGACAGGGCTGAGGCAGCCCCAGCATTTT
d_call: TRBD2; clone_size: .; v_call: TRBV7-8; j_call: TRBJ2-3; cdr3_aa: CASSRTSGRAFGTDTQYF; cdr3_nt: TGTGCCAGCAGCCGAACTAGCGGGAGGGCCTTTGGTACAGATACGCAGTATTTT
d_call: TRBD1; clone_size: .; v_call: TRBV7-8; j_call: TRBJ1-1; cdr3_aa: CASSPRDRGTEAFF; cdr3_nt: TGTGCCAGCAGCCCTCGGGACAGGGGGACTGAAGCTTTCTTT
d_call: .; clone_size: .; v_call: TRBV20-1; j_call: TRBJ1-1; cdr3_aa: CSYSQAAEAFF; cdr3_nt: TGCAGCTATTCACAGGCAGCTGAAGCTTTCTTT
d_call: .; clone_size: few; v_call: TRBV7-2; j_call: TRBJ1-3; cdr3_aa: CASSPHRITTGNTIYF; cdr3_nt: TGTGCCAGCAGCCCACACCGCATTACTACTGGAAACACCATATATTTT
d_call: TRBD1; clone_size: .; v_call: TRBV6-5; j_call: TRBJ2-2; cdr3_aa: CASRTGQGRAGELFF; cdr3_nt: TGTGCCAGCAGAACGGGACAGGGGAGGGCCGGGGAGCTGTTTTTT
d_call: TRBD1; clone_size: .; v_call: TRBV28; j_call: TRBJ1-1; cdr3_aa: CASSLSGVGTGILNTEAFF; cdr3_nt: TGTGCCAGCAGTTTATCTGGGGTCGGGACAGGGATCCTGAACACTGAAGCTTTCTTT
d_call: .; clone_size: .; v_call: TRBV10-3; j_call: TRBJ1-6; cdr3_aa: CAISDRQGRLPLHF; cdr3_nt: TGTGCCATCAGTGATCGGCAGGGGCGGTTACCCCTCCACTTT
d_call: TRBD1; clone_size: .; v_call: TRBV19; j_call: TRBJ1-1; cdr3_aa: CASSIFGQGAYTEAFF; cdr3_nt: TGTGCCAGTAGTATATTCGGACAGGGGGCGTACACTGAAGCTTTCTTT
d_call: TRBD1; clone_size: .; v_call: TRBV2; j_call: TRBJ2-1; cdr3_aa: CASSEGQGSSYNEQFF; cdr3_nt: TGTGCCAGCAGTGAGGGACAGGGGAGCTCCTACAATGAGCAGTTCTTC
d_call: TRBD2; clone_size: .; v_call: TRBV6-1; j_call: TRBJ2-5; cdr3_aa: CASSEFASGLGETQYF; cdr3_nt: TGTGCCAGCAGTGAATTTGCTAGCGGCCTCGGAGAGACCCAGTACTTC
d_call: .; clone_size: .; v_call: TRBV5-4; j_call: TRBJ2-3; cdr3_aa: CASSSEQSTDTQYF; cdr3_nt: TGTGCCAGCAGCTCGGAGCAAAGCACAGATACGCAGTATTTT
d_call: .; clone_size: .; v_call: TRBV27; j_call: TRBJ1-4; cdr3_aa: CASSTSGGAINEKLFF; cdr3_nt: TGTGCCAGCAGTACCTCCGGGGGGGCCATTAATGAAAAACTGTTTTTT
d_call: TRBD2; clone_size: .; v_call: TRBV27; j_call: TRBJ2-3; cdr3_aa: CASSPRLAGTDTQYF; cdr3_nt: TGTGCCAGCAGTCCACGACTAGCGGGCACAGATACGCAGTATTTT
d_call: .; clone_size: .; v_call: TRBV25-1; j_call: TRBJ1-5; cdr3_aa: CASSETGGGQPQHF; cdr3_nt: TGTGCCAGCAGTGAAACTGGGGGCGGGCAGCCCCAGCATTTT
d_call: TRBD2; clone_size: .; v_call: TRBV11-2; j_call: TRBJ2-5; cdr3_aa: CASSPDGGGSGRPETQYF; cdr3_nt: TGTGCCAGCAGCCCCGATGGAGGAGGGAGCGGGAGGCCAGAGACCCAGTACTTC
d_call: TRBD1; clone_size: .; v_call: TRBV7-2; j_call: TRBJ1-6; cdr3_aa: CASSPGTAYLALHF; cdr3_nt: TGTGCCAGCAGCCCCGGGACAGCGTATCTCGCCCTCCACTTT
d_call: .; clone_size: .; v_call: TRBV19; j_call: TRBJ2-1; cdr3_aa: CASSIPGYEQFF; cdr3_nt: TGTGCCAGTAGTATTCCAGGGTATGAGCAGTTCTTC